This T cell receptor beta chain was observed in a study of blood T cell repertoires in COVID-19. The overall study: Specimens from acute and convalescent COVID-19 originated in the United States, Italy and Spain.

A remark on this clone: Germline is not matched at one junction end, which may reflect a read error.

Sequencing used immunoSEQ multiplex PCR; TCRdb keeps in-frame clones, though not all of them. The sample records 300,000 to 450,000 clones, roughly nine tenths being singletons. The CDR3 has 15 amino acids. Germline V gene sequence: CDR1 SGHDT, CDR2 YYEEEE. The specimen sequenced was PBMCs or T cells enriched from blood (not recorded which). This TCR was recovered from a man aged 18-30 years who had recovered from COVID-19. The V gene is TRBV5-6, the J gene TRBJ2-5; 9 bases fit TRBD2. The CDR3 protein is CASSYGSGGLILPHF. CDR3 nucleotide sequence: TGTGCCAGCAGCTACGGGAGCGGGGGGCTTATCCTCCCGCACTTC.